The text below deals with one TCR beta chain. This clone's antigen is unknown. No base-level quality is on record; no much larger clone is a single base apart. Whole blood was collected in K2EDTA tubes by collaborating institutions according to the institutions' own protocols. For TCRbeta analysis, collaborators shipped samples as frozen whole blood, isolated PBMCs, or DNA extracted from either of those sample types. This entry comes from a study of blood T cell repertoires in COVID-19 (dated by TCRdb to about 2020). Looking at the study overall: The collaborator samples originated in the United States, Italy and Spain and spanned the acute and convalescent phases of COVID-19. The prospective study material was composed of cDNA or gDNA derived from T cells, B-cell-depleted T cells, or PBMCs. Subjects who had been exposed to COVID-19, were actively infected with it, or had recovered from it provided the deeply sampled blood TCRbeta repertoires that made up the dataset. A freely available public database, intended as a resource for researchers studying the immune response to SARS-CoV-2, is where the repertoires were released. The samples were drawn from the first 160 participants of the ongoing ImmuneRACE study and from some 1,300 subjects provided by 6 global collaborators. Nearly every sample came with metadata listing a de-identified subject ID, COVID-19 status, age in years and sex. Where available, HLA class I and class II types were obtained from metadata supplied by the sample provider rather than from assay-based typing.

There are 13 amino acids in the CDR3, from cysteine to phenylalanine inclusive. The sequence is cut down to CDR3 DNA, 39 bases in frame from base 1. Germline trimming: 9 bases from V, 3 bases from J; junction bases outside gene matches: 4. CDR1 and CDR2 are read off the germline V gene as SNHLY and FYNNEI. Broader findings and caveats from the paper: Clinical and demographic metadata were provided uncurated, with the amount varying by source and participant.

The immunoSEQ Assay, a bias-controlled multiplex PCR, was used to amplify TCRbeta CDR3 regions from genomic DNA. The authors processed their data as follows. The number of nucleated cells in each sample was estimated by amplification of reference gene primers within the assay. Sequence reads were collapsed and filtered to measure the absolute abundance of every unique TCRbeta CDR3 rearrangement. For each sample, productive Simpson clonality was calculated as the square root of Simpson's diversity index over productive rearrangements. The table comes from immuneACCESS by way of TCRdb, which keeps in-frame sequences with V and J called. Part of the clones is missing from these tables; in studies checked, under half for an unresolved V gene and the rest for unknown reasons. The D gene and trimming were derived from the DNA, and the V and J assignments and clone size from that table. Recorded for this sample are roughly 26,000 clones; around 92% of them occurred a single time. The biggest ten clones account for under 3.5% of the sample.

The specimen was peripheral blood. This TCR came from a human donor in a cohort sampled during active COVID-19. The sequence links TRBV2 to TRBJ2-3; 9 bases in the junction line up with TRBD2. At the DNA level, the sequence is TGTGCCAGGGGCGGGGGGGGGACAGATACGCAGTATTTT. It encodes CARGGGGTDTQYF.